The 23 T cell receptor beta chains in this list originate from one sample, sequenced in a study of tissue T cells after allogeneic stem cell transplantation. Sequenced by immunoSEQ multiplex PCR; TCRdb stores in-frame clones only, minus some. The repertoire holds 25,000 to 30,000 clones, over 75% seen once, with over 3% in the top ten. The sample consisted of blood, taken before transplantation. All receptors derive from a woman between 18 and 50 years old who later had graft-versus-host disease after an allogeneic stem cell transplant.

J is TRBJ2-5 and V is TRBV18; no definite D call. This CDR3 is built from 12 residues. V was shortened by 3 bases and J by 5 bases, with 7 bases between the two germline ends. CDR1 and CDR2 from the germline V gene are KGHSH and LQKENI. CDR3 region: CASSPVDETQYF. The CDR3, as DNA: TGTGCCAGCTCACCGGTCGATGAGACCCAGTACTTC.

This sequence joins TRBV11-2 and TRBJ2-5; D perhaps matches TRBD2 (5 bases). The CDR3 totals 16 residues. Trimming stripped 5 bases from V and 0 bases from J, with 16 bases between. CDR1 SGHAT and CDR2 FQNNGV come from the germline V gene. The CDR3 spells CASSPFGVAYQETQYF. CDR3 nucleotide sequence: TGTGCCAGCAGCCCATTCGGGGTCGCGTACCAAGAGACCCAGTACTTC.

The CDR3 coding sequence is TGTGCCAGCAGTCCTATGGACGGGCGGAACTATGGCTACACCTTC. Its protein is CASSPMDGRNYGYTF. J is TRBJ1-2 and V is TRBV28, with D unresolved. This CDR3 contains 15 residues. Between the trimmed V and J ends, which lost 5 bases and 2 bases, there was a span of 15 bases. Per germline, CDR1 MDHEN and CDR2 SYDVKM.

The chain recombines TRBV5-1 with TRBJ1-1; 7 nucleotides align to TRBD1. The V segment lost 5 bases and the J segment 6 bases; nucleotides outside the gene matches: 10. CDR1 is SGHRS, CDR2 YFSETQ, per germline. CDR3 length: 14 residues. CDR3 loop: CASSYDRVGSEAFF. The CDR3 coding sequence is TGCGCCAGCAGTTACGACAGGGTTGGATCTGAAGCTTTCTTT.

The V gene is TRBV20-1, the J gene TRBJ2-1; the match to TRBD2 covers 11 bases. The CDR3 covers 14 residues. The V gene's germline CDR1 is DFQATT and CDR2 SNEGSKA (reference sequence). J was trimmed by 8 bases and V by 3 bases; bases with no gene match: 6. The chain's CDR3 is CSASSSGGSDEQFF. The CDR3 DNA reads TGCAGTGCTAGTTCTAGCGGGGGGTCGGATGAGCAGTTCTTC.

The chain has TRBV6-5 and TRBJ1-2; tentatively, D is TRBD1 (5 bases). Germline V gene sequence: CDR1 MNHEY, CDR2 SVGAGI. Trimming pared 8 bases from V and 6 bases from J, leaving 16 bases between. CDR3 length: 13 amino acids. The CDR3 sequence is CASQTKGANGYTF. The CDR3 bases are TGTGCCAGCCAGACTAAAGGGGCCAATGGCTACACCTTC.

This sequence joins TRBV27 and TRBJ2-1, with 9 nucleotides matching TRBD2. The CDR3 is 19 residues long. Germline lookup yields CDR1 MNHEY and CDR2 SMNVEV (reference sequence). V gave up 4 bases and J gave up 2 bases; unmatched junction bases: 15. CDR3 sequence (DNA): TGTGCCAGCAGTTCCAGGGGTCGGCGGGGGGGGCAGCCCTACAATGAGCAGTTCTTC. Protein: CASSSRGRRGGQPYNEQFF.

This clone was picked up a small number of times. Here the CDR3 reads CASSQDSTHQPQHF. The CDR3, as DNA: TGTGCCAGCAGCCAAGACAGTACCCATCAGCCCCAGCATTTT. This chain links TRBV11-2 with TRBJ1-5; D might be TRBD1 (5 bases). The germline CDR1 and CDR2 sequences are SGHAT and FQNNGV. This CDR3 comprises 14 residues. V was cut by 5 bases and J by 5 bases, with 13 bases left in between. The whole variable domain, remainder taken from reference TRBV11-2 and TRBJ1-5, is EAGVAQSPRYKIIEKRQSVAFWCNPISGHATLYWYQQILGQGPKLLIQFQNNGVVDDSQLPKDRFSAERLKGVDSTLKIQPAKLEDSAVYLCASSQDSTHQPQHFGDGTRLSIL.

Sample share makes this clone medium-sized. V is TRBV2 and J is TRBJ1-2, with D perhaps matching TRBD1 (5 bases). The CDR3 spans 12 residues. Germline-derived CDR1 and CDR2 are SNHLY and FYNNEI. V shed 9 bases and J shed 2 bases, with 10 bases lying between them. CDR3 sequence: CASSTENYGYTF. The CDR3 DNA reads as TGTGCCAGTTCGACAGAGAACTATGGCTACACCTTC.

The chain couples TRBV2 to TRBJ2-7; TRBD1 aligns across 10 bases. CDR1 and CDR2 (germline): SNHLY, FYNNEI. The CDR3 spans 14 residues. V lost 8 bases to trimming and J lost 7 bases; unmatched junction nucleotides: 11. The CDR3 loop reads CASGPGQGRGEQYF. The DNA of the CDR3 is TGTGCCAGCGGTCCGGGACAGGGGAGGGGAGAGCAGTACTTC.

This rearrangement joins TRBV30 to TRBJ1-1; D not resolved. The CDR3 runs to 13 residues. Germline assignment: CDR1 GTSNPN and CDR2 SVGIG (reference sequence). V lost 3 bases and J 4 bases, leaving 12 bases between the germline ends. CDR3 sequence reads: CAWSSYLGTEAFF. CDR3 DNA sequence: TGTGCCTGGAGCAGCTATTTAGGCACTGAAGCTTTCTTT.

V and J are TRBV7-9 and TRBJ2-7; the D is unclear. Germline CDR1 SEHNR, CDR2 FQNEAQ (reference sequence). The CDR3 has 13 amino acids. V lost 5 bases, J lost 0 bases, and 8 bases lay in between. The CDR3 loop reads CASSPSSSYEQYF. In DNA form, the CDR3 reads TGTGCCAGCAGCCCCTCGAGCTCCTACGAGCAGTACTTC. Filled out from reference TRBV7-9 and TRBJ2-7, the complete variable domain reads DTGVSQNPRHKITKRGQNVTFRCDPISEHNRLYWYRQTLGQGPEFLTYFQNEAQLEKSRLLSDRFSAERPKGSFSTLEIQRTEQGDSAMYLCASSPSSSYEQYFGPGTRLTVT.

The CDR3, as DNA: TGTGCCATCAGCCGAGACTCTGGCTCCTACAATGAGCAGTTCTTC. This gives the protein CAISRDSGSYNEQFF. The chain uses TRBV10-3 and TRBJ2-1; D unclear. This CDR3 has 15 amino acids. The V gene lost 6 bases and the J gene lost 0 bases, with 12 bases spanning the gap. Germline CDR1 reads ENHRY; CDR2 reads SYGVKD.

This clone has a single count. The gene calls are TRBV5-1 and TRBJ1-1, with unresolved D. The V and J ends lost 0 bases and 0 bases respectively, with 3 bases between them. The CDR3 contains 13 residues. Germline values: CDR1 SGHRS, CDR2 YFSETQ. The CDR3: CASSLELNTEAFF. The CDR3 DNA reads TGCGCCAGCAGCTTGGAATTGAACACTGAAGCTTTCTTT.

The CDR3 reads CATIGEDSSYNEQFF. CDR3 bases: TGTGCCACCATAGGCGAGGACAGCTCCTACAATGAGCAGTTCTTC. The chain combines TRBV21-1 with TRBJ2-1; the D segment call TRBD1 is taken from the table without a DNA check. TRBV21-1 is annotated as a pseudogene. The CDR3 extends over 15 amino acids.

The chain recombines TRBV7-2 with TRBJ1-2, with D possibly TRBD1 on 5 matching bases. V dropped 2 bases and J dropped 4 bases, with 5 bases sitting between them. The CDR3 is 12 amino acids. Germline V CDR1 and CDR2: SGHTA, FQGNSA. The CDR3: CASSLQGYGYTF. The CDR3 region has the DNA TGTGCCAGCAGCTTACAGGGCTATGGCTACACCTTC.

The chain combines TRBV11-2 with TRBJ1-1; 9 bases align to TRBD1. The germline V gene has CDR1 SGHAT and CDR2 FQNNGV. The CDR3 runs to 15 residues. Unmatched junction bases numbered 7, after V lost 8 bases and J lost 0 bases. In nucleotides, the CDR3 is TGTGCCAGCGGGACAGGGACTTACATGAACACTGAAGCTTTCTTT. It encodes CASGTGTYMNTEAFF. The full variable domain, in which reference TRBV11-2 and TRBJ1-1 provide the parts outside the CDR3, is EAGVAQSPRYKIIEKRQSVAFWCNPISGHATLYWYQQILGQGPKLLIQFQNNGVVDDSQLPKDRFSAERLKGVDSTLKIQPAKLEDSAVYLCASGTGTYMNTEAFFGQGTRLTVV.

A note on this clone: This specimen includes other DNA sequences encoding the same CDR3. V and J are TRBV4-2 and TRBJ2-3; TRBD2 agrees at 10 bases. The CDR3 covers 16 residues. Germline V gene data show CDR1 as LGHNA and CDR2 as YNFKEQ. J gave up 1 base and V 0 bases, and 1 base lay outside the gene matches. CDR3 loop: CASSQDLAGGTDTQYF. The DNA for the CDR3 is TGTGCCAGCAGCCAAGATCTAGCGGGGGGCACAGATACGCAGTATTTT.

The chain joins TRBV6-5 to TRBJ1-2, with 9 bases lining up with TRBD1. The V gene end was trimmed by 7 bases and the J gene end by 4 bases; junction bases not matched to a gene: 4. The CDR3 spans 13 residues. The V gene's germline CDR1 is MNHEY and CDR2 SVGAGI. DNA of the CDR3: TGTGCCAGCAAGATGACAGGGGGCTATGGCTACACCTTC. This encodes CASKMTGGYGYTF.

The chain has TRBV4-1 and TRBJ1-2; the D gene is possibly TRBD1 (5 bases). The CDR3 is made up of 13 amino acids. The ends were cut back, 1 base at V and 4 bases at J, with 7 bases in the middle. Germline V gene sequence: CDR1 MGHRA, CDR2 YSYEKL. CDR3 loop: CASSQATAYGYTF. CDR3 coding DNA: TGCGCCAGCAGCCAAGCGACAGCCTATGGCTACACCTTC.

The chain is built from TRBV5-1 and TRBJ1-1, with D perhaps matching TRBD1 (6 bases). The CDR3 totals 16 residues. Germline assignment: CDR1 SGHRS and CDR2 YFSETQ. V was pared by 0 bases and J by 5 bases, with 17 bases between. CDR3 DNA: TGCGCCAGCAGCTTGGTGGGGGGCGGTCAAGGAACTGAAGCTTTCTTT. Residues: CASSLVGGGQGTEAFF.

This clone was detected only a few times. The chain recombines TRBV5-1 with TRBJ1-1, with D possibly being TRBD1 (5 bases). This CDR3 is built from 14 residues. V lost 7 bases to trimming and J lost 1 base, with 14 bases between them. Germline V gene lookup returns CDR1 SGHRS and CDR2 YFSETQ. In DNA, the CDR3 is TGCGCCAGCCGGGGAAGGACACAGAACACTGAAGCTTTCTTT. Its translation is CASRGRTQNTEAFF.

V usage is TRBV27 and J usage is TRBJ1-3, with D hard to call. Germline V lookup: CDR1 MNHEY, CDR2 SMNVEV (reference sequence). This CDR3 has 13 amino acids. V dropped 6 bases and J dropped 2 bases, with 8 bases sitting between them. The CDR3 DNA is TGTGCCAGCAGCCGGGGAACTGGAAACACCATATATTTT. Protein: CASSRGTGNTIYF.